The source of this T cell receptor (beta chain) is a study of CD8+ T cells in alopecia areata. V lost 0 bases to trimming and J lost 1 base; unmatched junction nucleotides: 6. The length of the CDR3 is 17 residues. CDR1 SGHRS and CDR2 YFSETQ come from the germline V gene. Alopecia areata patients gave lesional scalp punch biopsies and peripheral blood samples. cDNA reverse transcribed from extracted RNA served as the sequencing template. The table came from immunoSEQ multiplex PCR; TCRdb's copy has only in-frame clones and leaves some out. The repertoire holds approximately 140,000 clones, with approximately 87% as singletons.

The chain links TRBV5-1 to TRBJ2-2; TRBD1 matches 7 bases. This receptor was taken from a human donor with alopecia areata. Sequenced material: CD8+ T cells sorted from blood, taken at week 0. CDR3 region: CASSLGTGELNTGELFF. The DNA for the CDR3 is TGCGCCAGCAGCTTGGGGACAGGCGAATTGAACACCGGGGAGCTGTTTTTT.